This T cell receptor beta chain was sequenced during a study of shared clonotypes between healthy human individuals (dated by TCRdb to 2020 to 2022). Regarding the study in general: The cohort comprised a couple of women and a few men aged 18 to 49 years. To estimate repertoire size and how much clonotype sharing occurs between individuals, the study deeply sequenced the blood TCR repertoires of a handful of healthy adults. For each donor, CD4 naive and CD4 memory were each run on three plates, CD8 naive on two plates, and CD8 memory on one plate. To increase sequencing depth and limit assay-specific biases, different laboratories used diverse techniques to prepare libraries and sequence TCR repertoires. Leukapheresis yielded between about 0.85 and 9 billion PBMCs per donor.

V is cut by 4 bases and J by 4 bases, and the space between the germline ends is 16 bases. For CDR1 and CDR2, the germline V gene lists MDHEN and SYDVKM. The CDR3 runs 15 amino acids, cysteine and phenylalanine included. Of the read, only the CDR3 DNA is kept; its 45 bases are in frame from base 1. Points the paper makes about the study in general: Clonotypes shared by all four sorted-subset donors showed higher generation probabilities than non-shared clonotypes. Sampling was limited to blood, and TCR repertoires in tissue likely differ from TCR repertoires in blood. Even with the large sequencing depth, rarefaction of the sorted-subset datasets indicated that sequencing was incomplete. The genetic and exposure-history diversity represented was limited by the small number of donors. When a handful of donors were compared, the shared fraction of clonotypes was around 5% for naive CD4, more than 3% for naive CD8, roughly 2.3% for memory CD4, and about 0.36% for memory CD8. Naive subsets generally had larger estimated clonotype richness than memory subsets did. Based on pairwise subsampling, the degree of clonotype sharing among donors was expected to be affected by sequencing depth.

For the CD8 naive samples, CD45RO-negative cells were positively selected for CCR7, yielding a CD45RA+CCR7+ population from which TemRA cells were excluded. Healthy HIV-negative adults with no recently reported acute infections or vaccinations were included as donors. All donors were Caucasian adults living in Nashville, Tennessee, USA. Blood was collected by leukapheresis, and PBMCs were isolated by Ficoll-Histopaque density gradient centrifugation and then cryopreserved in liquid nitrogen vapor phase. Purity and quantity of every magnetically sorted T cell population were checked by analytical flow cytometry. From each sorted fraction, genomic DNA was isolated and quantified by UV absorbance on a Nanodrop 2000c. Using the deep immunoSEQ assay, multiplex PCR amplified TCR CDR3 regions from genomic DNA. For each cell subset, the extracted genomic DNA was distributed evenly across all wells of several immunoSEQ 96-well plates, and each plate served as one replicate. For sorted subsets, each replicate PCR was loaded with roughly 190 ng genomic DNA, equivalent to some 27,000 T cell genomes. The purified libraries were quantified using a Qubit 3.0 fluorometer, sized with a Bioanalyzer 2100, and then quantified again using the KAPA Library Quantification kit. Each immunoSEQ 96-well plate was sequenced on its own single-read 150-cycle Illumina NextSeq 550 flow cell. The authors processed their data as follows. Because the immunoSEQ output held only junctional sequences and lacked quality scores, the filtering could not match the filtering applied to full-length reads. Sequences were annotated with PyIR, a Python wrapper for IgBLAST v1.9, and V/J genes and CDR3 were assigned using IMGT germline references. Reads were removed for weak V/J assignments (E-value above 1e-6), missing CDR3, stop codons, out-of-frame junctions, or ambiguous translated residues. A V3J clonotype was defined by an identical inferred V gene, J gene, and CDR3 amino acid sequence. Percentage overlap between repertoires was computed as shared unique clonotypes divided by the size of the smaller repertoire. Repertoire richness was assessed with RTK rarefaction, the Chao1 estimator, and Recon v2.1 estimates of unobserved clonotypes. For all TCRbeta clonotypes obtained by the gDNA method from a few donors, generation probabilities were computed with OLGA. TCRdb re-hosts the immuneACCESS table, in-frame sequences only. Its copies lack some clones; in the studies checked, an unresolved V gene accounts for under half of them, and the cause for the rest is not known. D and trimming were read from the DNA, whereas the V and J calls and clone size are those reported in that table. For this sample the table gives about 2.1 million clones, of which 93% were detected only once. The ten largest clones capture 1.5% to 2% of the sample.

As concerns this clone: Its antigen has not been determined. Base qualities are not at hand, and no much larger clone is one base apart.

The chain employs TRBV28 and TRBJ1-1; the best D guess is TRBD1, with 6 bases matching. This clonotype was sampled from a man aged 18 to 29 in good health. Some clones in this sample may be carry-over from other donors' samples. The sequenced material came from naive CD8+ T cells from PBMCs. The sample's cell subset or site, from its label and the paper: CD45RA+CCR7+. The CDR3 corresponds to CASSWNREDSTEAFF. The base sequence is TGTGCCAGCAGTTGGAACAGGGAGGATTCCACTGAAGCTTTCTTT. The entire variable domain, with the stretches around the CDR3 drawn from the reference TRBV28 and TRBJ1-1 proteins, is DVKVTQSSRYLVKRTGEKVFLECVQDMDHENMFWYRQDPGLGLRLIYFSYDVKMKEKGDIPEGYSVSREKKERFSLILESASTNQTSMYLCASSWNREDSTEAFFGQGTRLTVV.